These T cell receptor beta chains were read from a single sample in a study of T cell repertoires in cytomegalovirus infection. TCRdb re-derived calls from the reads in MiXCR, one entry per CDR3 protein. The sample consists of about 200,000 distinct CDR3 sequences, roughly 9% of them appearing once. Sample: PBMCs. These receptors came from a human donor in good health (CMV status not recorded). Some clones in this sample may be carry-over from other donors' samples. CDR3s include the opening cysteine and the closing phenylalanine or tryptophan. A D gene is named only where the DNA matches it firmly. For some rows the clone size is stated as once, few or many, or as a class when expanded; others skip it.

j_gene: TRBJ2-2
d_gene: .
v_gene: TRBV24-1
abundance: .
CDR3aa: CATSELPRGNTGELFF
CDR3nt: TGTGCCACCAGTGAACTTCCGAGAGGGAACACCGGGGAGCTGTTTTTT

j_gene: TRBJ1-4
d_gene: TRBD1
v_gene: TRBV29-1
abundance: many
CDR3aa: CSDRRTGGCEKLFF
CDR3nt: TGCAGCGATCGTAGGACAGGGGGTTGTGAAAAACTGTTTTTT

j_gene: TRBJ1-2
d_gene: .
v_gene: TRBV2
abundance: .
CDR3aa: CASSESNYGYTF
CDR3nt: TGTGCCAGCAGTGAATCTAACTATGGCTACACCTTC

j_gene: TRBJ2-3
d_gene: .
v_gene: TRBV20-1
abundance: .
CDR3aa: CSAFHGGSTDTQYF
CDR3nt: TGCAGTGCCTTTCATGGGGGGAGCACAGATACGCAGTATTTT

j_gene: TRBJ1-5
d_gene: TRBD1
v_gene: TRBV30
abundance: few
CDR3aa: CAWSRSTGENQPQHF
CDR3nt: TGTGCCTGGAGCAGATCGACAGGGGAAAATCAGCCCCAGCATTTT

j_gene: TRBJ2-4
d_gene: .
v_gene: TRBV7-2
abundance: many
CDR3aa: CASSLRFDRAKNIQYF
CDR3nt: TGTGCCAGCAGCTTAAGGTTCGACAGGGCCAAAAACATTCAGTACTTC

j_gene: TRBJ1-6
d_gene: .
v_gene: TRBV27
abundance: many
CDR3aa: CASSLGHPRDSPLHF
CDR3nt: TGTGCCAGCAGTTTGGGACACCCGAGGGATTCACCCCTCCACTTT

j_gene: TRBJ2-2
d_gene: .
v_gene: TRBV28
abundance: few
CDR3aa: CASSLARGAGGELFF
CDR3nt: TGTGCCAGCAGTTTGGCTCGAGGGGCCGGCGGGGAGCTGTTTTTT

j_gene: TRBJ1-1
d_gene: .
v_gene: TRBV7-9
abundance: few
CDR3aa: CASSLETGEAFF
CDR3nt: TGTGCCAGCAGCTTAGAGACGGGAGAAGCTTTCTTT

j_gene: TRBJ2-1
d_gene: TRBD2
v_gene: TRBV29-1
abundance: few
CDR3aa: CSGRLAGGGNNEQFF
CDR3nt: TGCAGCGGCAGACTAGCGGGAGGGGGGAACAATGAGCAGTTCTTC

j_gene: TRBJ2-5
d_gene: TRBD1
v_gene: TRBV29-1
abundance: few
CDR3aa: CSVDRSETQYF
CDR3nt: TGCAGCGTGGACAGGTCCGAGACCCAGTACTTC

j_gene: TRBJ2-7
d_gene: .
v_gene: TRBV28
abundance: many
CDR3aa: CASALRGPYEQYF
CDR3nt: TGTGCCAGCGCCCTCAGGGGTCCCTACGAGCAGTACTTC

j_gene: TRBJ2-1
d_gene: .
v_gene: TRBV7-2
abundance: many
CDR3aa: CASSLAAARAYNEQFF
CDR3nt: TGTGCCAGCAGCTTAGCGGCTGCGAGAGCCTACAATGAGCAGTTCTTC

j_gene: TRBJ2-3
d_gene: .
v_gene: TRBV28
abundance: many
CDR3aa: CASADFESTDTQYF
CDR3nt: TGTGCCAGCGCGGATTTTGAGAGCACAGATACGCAGTATTTT

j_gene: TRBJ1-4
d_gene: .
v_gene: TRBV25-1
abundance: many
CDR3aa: CASSAGGGTTNEKLFF
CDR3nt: TGTGCCAGCAGTGCCGGGGGGGGCACAACTAATGAAAAACTGTTTTTT

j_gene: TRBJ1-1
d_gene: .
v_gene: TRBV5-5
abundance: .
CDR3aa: CASSFNSDTEAFF
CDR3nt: TGTGCCAGCAGCTTCAACTCCGACACTGAAGCTTTCTTT

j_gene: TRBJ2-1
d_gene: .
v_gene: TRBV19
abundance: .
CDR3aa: CASTPGTNEQFF
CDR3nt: TGTGCCAGTACCCCTGGAACCAATGAGCAGTTCTTC

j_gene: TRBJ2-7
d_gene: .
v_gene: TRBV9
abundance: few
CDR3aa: CASSVTSGTSYEQYF
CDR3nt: TGTGCCAGCAGCGTGACTTCGGGGACCTCCTACGAGCAGTACTTC

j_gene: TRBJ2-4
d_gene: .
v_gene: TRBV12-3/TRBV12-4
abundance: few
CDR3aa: CASSIKLEGIQYF
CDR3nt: TGTGCCAGCAGCATAAAACTAGAGGGCATTCAGTACTTC

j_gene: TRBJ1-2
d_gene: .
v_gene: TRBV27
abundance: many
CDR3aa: CASSLSPDARYGYTF
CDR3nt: TGTGCCAGCAGTTTATCGCCGGACGCCCGGTATGGCTACACCTTC